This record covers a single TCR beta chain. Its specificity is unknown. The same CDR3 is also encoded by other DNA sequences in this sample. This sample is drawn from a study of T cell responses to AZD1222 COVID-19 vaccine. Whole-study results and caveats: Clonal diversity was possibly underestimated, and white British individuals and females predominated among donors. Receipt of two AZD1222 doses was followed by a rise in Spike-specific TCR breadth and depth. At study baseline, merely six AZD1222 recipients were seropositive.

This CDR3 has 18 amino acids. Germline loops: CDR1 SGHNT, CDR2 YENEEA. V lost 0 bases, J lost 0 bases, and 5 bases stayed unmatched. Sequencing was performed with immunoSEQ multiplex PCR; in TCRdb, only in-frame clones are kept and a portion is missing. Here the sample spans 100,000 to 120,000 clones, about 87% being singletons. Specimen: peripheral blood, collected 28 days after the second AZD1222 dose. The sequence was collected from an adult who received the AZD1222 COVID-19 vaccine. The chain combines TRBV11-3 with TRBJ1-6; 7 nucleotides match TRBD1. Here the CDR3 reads CASSLDQGGSSYNSPLHF. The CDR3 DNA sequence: TGTGCCAGCAGCTTAGATCAGGGGGGGAGCTCCTATAATTCACCCCTCCACTTT.